One and the same sample provided the 5 T cell receptor beta chains below, sequenced in a study of T cell changes during pregnancy in multiple sclerosis. Method: immunoSEQ multiplex PCR; TCRdb's copy keeps in-frame clones and lacks some. This table holds about 85,000 clones, 80% to 95% found once. Sequences were derived from peripheral blood, sampled in the first trimester of pregnancy. These receptors were obtained from a female donor with multiple sclerosis, enrolled in a pregnancy study.

The rearrangement links TRBV7-9 to TRBJ1-1; D remains ambiguous. The CDR3 is 12 amino acids. Germline assignment: CDR1 SEHNR and CDR2 FQNEAQ (reference sequence). Trimming took off 2 bases at V and 10 bases at J, with 11 bases between the two ends. CDR3 nucleotide sequence: TGTGCCAGCAGCTTACCGGGTACTCGAGCTTTCTTT. This codes for CASSLPGTRAFF.

The V gene is TRBV5-1, the J gene TRBJ2-3, with 12 bases lining up with TRBD2. This CDR3 has 15 amino acids. From germline, CDR1 is SGHRS and CDR2 YFSETQ. With 3 bases clipped from V and 6 bases from J, the junction kept 5 bases outside the gene matches. The DNA for the CDR3 is TGCGCCAGCAGCTCTAGCGGGAGGGCCATGGATACGCAGTATTTT. The encoded protein is CASSSSGRAMDTQYF.

The chain couples TRBV5-6 to TRBJ2-1; 8 bases line up with TRBD1. Germline loops: CDR1 SGHDT, CDR2 YYEEEE. The CDR3 totals 14 residues. Germline trimming cut 9 bases from V and 5 bases from J; bases unmatched to any gene: 10. This CDR3 is CAIPSGGAHNEQFF. CDR3 coding DNA: TGTGCCATCCCGTCAGGGGGCGCCCACAATGAGCAGTTCTTC.

The genes are TRBV27 and TRBJ1-2; D not resolved. Trimming removed 8 bases from V and 1 base from J, with 8 bases in between. Germline V gene data show CDR1 as MNHEY and CDR2 as SMNVEV (reference sequence). The CDR3 extends over 12 amino acids. The CDR3 protein is CASGTFNYGYTF. DNA of the CDR3: TGTGCCAGCGGCACCTTTAACTATGGCTACACCTTC.

This CDR3 is CASSLGRGGPDTQYF. In DNA form, the CDR3 reads TGCGCCAGCAGCTTGGGACGGGGGGGCCCAGATACGCAGTATTTT. V and J are TRBV5-1 and TRBJ2-3, with 8 bases identical to TRBD2. With 0 bases clipped from V and 4 bases from J, the junction kept 4 bases outside the gene matches. The CDR3 runs to 15 residues. The germline gives CDR1 SGHRS, CDR2 YFSETQ. The variable domain in full, completed from reference TRBV5-1 and TRBJ2-3, reads KAGVTQTPRYLIKTRGQQVTLSCSPISGHRSVSWYQQTPGQGLQFLFEYFSETQRNKGNFPGRFSGRQFSNSRSEMNVSTLELGDSALYLCASSLGRGGPDTQYFGPGTRLTVL.